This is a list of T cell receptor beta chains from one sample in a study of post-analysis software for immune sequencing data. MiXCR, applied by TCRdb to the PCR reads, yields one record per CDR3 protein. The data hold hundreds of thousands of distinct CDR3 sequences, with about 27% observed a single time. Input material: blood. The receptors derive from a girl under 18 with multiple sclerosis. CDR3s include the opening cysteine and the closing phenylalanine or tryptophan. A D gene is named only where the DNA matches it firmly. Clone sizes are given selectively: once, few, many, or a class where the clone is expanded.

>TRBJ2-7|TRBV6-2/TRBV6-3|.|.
TGTGCCAGCAGATATAGCGGACCAACCTACGAGCAGTACTTC
CASRYSGPTYEQYF
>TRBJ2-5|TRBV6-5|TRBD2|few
TGTGCCAGCAACCCCTTAACTAGCGGGTTGGAGACCCAGTACTTC
CASNPLTSGLETQYF
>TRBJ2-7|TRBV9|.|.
TGTGCCAGCGGCGTAGGGTCCGGGGCGAACTACGAGCAGTACTTC
CASGVGSGANYEQYF
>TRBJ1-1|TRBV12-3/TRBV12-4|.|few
TGTGCCAGCAGCCCCGATGGACCGGCGAGTGAAGCTTTCTTT
CASSPDGPASEAFF
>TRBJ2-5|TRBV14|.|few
TGTGCCAGCAGCCAAGATTTCAGGGGACCCCAAGAGACCCAGTACTTC
CASSQDFRGPQETQYF
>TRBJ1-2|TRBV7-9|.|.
TGTGCCAGCAGCATAGCAGGGGACGGCTACACCTTC
CASSIAGDGYTF
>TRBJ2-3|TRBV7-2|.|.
TGTGCCAGCAGCTTAGTACCCCGGGAGACAGATACGCAGTATTTT
CASSLVPRETDTQYF
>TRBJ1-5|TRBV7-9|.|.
TGTGCCAGCTCCGACTATAGCAATCAGCCCCAGCATTTT
CASSDYSNQPQHF
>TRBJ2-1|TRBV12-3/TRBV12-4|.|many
TGTGCCAGCAGTTTCCCGGGCCATATTAATGAGCAGTTCTTC
CASSFPGHINEQFF
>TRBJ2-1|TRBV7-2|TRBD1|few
TGTGCCAGCAGCTTAAGGGACAGGGGGCGATGGGACTACTCCTACAATGAGCAGTTCTTC
CASSLRDRGRWDYSYNEQFF
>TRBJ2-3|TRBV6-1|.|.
TGTGCCAGCAGGTTCAGGCCCAGCGGGTACACAGATACGCAGTATTTT
CASRFRPSGYTDTQYF
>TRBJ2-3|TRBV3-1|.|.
TGTGCCAGCAGCCAAGCCGCCGTCGGGGATACGCAGTATTTT
CASSQAAVGDTQYF
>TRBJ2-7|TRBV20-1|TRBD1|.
TGCAGTGCTAGCCCCTATGGGGACAGCTCCTACGAGCAGTACTTC
CSASPYGDSSYEQYF
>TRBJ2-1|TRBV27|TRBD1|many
TGTGCCAGCAGGGACAGGGCACGCTACAATGAGCAGTTCTTC
CASRDRARYNEQFF
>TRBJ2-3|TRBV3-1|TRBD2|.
TGTGCCAGCAGCCGAACCGCCGGGGGGGCTGGAAATACGCAGTATTTT
CASSRTAGGAGNTQYF
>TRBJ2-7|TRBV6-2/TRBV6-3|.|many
TGTGCCAGCAGTTACGCTTCCTACGAGCAGTACTTC
CASSYASYEQYF
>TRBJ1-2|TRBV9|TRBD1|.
TGTGCCAGCAGCTGGGGACAGGGGGGTGAGGGCTACACCTTC
CASSWGQGGEGYTF
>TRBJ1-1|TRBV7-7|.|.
TGTGCTAGCAGACCCTCTCCGTTGAACACTGAAGCTTTCTTT
CASRPSPLNTEAFF
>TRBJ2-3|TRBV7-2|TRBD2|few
TGTGCCAGCATAGCTAGCGGGCGTAGCACAGATACGCAGTATTTT
CASIASGRSTDTQYF
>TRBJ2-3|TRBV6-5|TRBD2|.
TGTGCCAGCAGGATAGCGGGATTAAGGGGAGATACGCAGTATTTT
CASRIAGLRGDTQYF
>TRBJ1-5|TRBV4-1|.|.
TGCGCCAGCAGCCAAGATGGAGCAGGGTTGCTTCCCCAGCATTTT
CASSQDGAGLLPQHF
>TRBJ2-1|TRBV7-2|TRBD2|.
TGTGCCAGCAGCTTAGCGGGAGGGGCCCAAGGGAATGAGCAGTTCTTC
CASSLAGGAQGNEQFF
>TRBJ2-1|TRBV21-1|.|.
TGTGCCAGCAGCCTGGAGAGGACTAGCGGGAGGGCCCACTCCTACAATGAGCAGTTCTTC
CASSLERTSGRAHSYNEQFF
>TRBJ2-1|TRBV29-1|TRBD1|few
TGCGGCGACAGGGACAGCTCCTACAATGAGCAGTTCTTC
CGDRDSSYNEQFF
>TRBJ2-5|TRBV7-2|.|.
TGTGCCAGCAGCGCCACAGGAATCCAAGAGACCCAGTACTTC
CASSATGIQETQYF
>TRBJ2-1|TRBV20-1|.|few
TGCAGTGCTAAATTCGGAGTTTTGTCCTACAATGAGCAGTTCTTC
CSAKFGVLSYNEQFF
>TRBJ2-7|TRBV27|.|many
TGTGCCAGCAGTCACAGGGCCCACTCCTACGAGCAGTACTTC
CASSHRAHSYEQYF
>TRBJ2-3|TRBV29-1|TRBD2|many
TGCACCGATGGGGGGGTAAGAGATACGCAGTATTTT
CTDGGVRDTQYF
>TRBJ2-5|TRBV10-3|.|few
TGTGCCATCAGTGAGAACAGAGGACAAGAGACCCAGTACTTC
CAISENRGQETQYF
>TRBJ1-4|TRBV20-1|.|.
TGCAGTGCTAGAGGGCGGACAGCTGGTGAAAAACTGTTTTTT
CSARGRTAGEKLFF
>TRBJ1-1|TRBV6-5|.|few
TGTGCCAGCAGTTACCACGGACCCAGGGGAGTAGCTTTCTTT
CASSYHGPRGVAFF
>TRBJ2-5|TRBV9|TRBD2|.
TGTGCCAGCAGCGTTGGACTAGCGAGACAAAAAGAGACCCAGTACTTC
CASSVGLARQKETQYF
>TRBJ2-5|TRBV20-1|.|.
TGCAGTGCTAGTTTCCCGAGCTCGGGGACCCAGTACTTC
CSASFPSSGTQYF
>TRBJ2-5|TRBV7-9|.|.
TGTGCCAGCAGCCAAACCCCAGGACAATTGGGTCGGGAGACCCAGTACTTC
CASSQTPGQLGRETQYF
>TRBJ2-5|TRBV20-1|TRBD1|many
TGCAGTGCTCCGACAGGGGGGGAGACCCAGTACTTC
CSAPTGGETQYF
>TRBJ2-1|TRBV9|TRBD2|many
TGTGCCAGCAGCGGGAGCGGGAGTCCCTACAATGAGCAGTTCTTC
CASSGSGSPYNEQFF
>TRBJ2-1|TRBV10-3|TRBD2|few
TGTGCCATCAGTGAGACTAGCGGGGGGGATGAGCAGTTCTTC
CAISETSGGDEQFF
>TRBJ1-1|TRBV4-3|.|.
TGCGCCAGCAGCCAAGGAACAAAAGGGGGGGACACTGAAGCTTTCTTT
CASSQGTKGGDTEAFF
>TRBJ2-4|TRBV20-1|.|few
TGCAGTGCTAGAGATGGGACACTAGCCAAAAACATTCAGTACTTC
CSARDGTLAKNIQYF
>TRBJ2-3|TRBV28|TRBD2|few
TGTGCCAGCGTCGGGACTAGCGGGAGGGCCGCGGGAGATACGCAGTATTTT
CASVGTSGRAAGDTQYF
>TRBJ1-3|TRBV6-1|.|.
TGTGCCAGCAGTGAAGGGCAGATGGGGAGGAACACCATATATTTT
CASSEGQMGRNTIYF
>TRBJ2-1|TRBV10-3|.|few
TGTGCCATCAGCGAAGCACGCAAGGACAGAGAAGAGCAGTTCTTC
CAISEARKDREEQFF